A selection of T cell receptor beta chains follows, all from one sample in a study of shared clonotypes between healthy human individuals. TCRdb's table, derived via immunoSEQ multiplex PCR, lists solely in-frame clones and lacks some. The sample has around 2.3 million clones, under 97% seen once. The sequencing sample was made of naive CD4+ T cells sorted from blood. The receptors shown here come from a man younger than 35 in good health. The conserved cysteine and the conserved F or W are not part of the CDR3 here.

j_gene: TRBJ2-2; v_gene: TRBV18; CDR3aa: ASSAGTGEELF
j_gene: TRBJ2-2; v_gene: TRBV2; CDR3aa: ASLGPGGSTGELF
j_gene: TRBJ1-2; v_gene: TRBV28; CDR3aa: ASSSLPGTGAPGGGYT
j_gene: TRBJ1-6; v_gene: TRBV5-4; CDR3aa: ASRLAASSPLH
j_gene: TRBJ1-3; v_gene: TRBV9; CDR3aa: ASSADGNSGNTIY
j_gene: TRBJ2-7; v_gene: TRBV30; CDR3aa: AWSLNRGFEQY
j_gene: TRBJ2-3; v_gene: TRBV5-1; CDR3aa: ASSEGPADTQY
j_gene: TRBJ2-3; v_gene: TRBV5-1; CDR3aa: ASSFSQLGTDTQY
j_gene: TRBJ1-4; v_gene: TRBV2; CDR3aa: ASSLQGATNEKLF
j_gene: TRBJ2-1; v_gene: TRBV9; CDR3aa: ASSVAGAPWDEQF
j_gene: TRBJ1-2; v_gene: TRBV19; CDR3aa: ASSISLRGQHYGYT
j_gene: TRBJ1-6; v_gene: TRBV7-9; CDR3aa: ASSSLTGGKSPLH
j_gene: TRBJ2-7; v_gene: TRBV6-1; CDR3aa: ASSGAGPPYEQY
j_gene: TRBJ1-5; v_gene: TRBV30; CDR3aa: AWSGGREPQH
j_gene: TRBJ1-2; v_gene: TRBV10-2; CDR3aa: ASSDGTGDGYT
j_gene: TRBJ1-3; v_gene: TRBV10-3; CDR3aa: ATRGGDTIY
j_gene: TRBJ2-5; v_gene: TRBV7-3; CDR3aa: ASRWGETQY
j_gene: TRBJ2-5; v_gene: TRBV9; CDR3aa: ASSTRTSGLQETQY
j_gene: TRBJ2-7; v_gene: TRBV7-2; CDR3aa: ASRRVAGEYEQY
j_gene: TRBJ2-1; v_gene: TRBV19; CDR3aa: ASSTNTGVWEQF
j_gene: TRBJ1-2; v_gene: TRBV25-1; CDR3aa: ASSDRDRTGSGGYT
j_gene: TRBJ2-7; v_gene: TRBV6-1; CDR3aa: ASSDPGLTYEQY
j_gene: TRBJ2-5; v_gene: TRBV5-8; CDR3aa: ASSLGVDRAGTQY
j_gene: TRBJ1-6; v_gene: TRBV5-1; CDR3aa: ASSLAEGESYNSPLH
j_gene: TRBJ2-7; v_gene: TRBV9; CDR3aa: ASSVEGGRSYEQY
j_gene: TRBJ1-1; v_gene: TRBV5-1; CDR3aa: ASGLGTQNTEAF
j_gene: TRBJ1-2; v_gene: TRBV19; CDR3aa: ASSLGQDLGYT